A single sample gave rise to the 5 T cell receptor beta chains below, sequenced in a study of blood T cell repertoires in COVID-19. TCRdb's table, derived via immunoSEQ multiplex PCR, lists solely in-frame clones and lacks some. The sample has approximately 210,000 clones, about 85% seen once. Sequencing used PBMCs or T cells enriched from blood (not recorded which). These receptors came from a woman aged 25 to 39 who had recovered from COVID-19.

As to this clone: A read error may produce the germline difference seen at one junction end. V gene TRBV7-7 combines with J gene TRBJ2-1; 7 bases align to TRBD2. The CDR3 is made up of 14 amino acids. Per germline, CDR1 SSHAT and CDR2 FNYEAQ (reference sequence). Here the CDR3 reads CASSASGANNEQFF. The CDR3 DNA sequence: TGTGCTAGCAGCGCCAGCGGGGCAAACAATGAGCAGTTCTTC.

The rearrangement links TRBV5-1 to TRBJ1-6; 8 positions agree with TRBD1. This CDR3 spans 14 amino acids. V lost 3 bases and J lost 7; bases outside the gene matches: 3. The germline V gene encodes CDR1 SGHRS and CDR2 YFSETQ. The CDR3 reads CASSSTGGNSPLHF. Here the CDR3 DNA reads TGCGCCAGCAGCTCAACAGGGGGAAATTCACCCCTCCACTTT.

V and J are TRBV6-6 and TRBJ1-1; 8 nucleotides line up with TRBD1. Germline trimming cut 2 bases from V and 2 bases from J; bases unmatched to any gene: 4. CDR1 and CDR2 (germline): MNHNY, SVGAGI (reference sequence). The CDR3 consists of 15 residues. For the CDR3, the DNA is TGTGCCAGCAGTTACCAAGGGACAGGCAACACTGAAGCTTTCTTT. Protein sequence: CASSYQGTGNTEAFF.

CDR3 sequence reads: CASSPGLAGGDRELFF. DNA of the CDR3: TGCGCCAGCAGCCCTGGACTAGCGGGGGGTGATCGAGAGCTGTTTTTT. This chain connects TRBV5-1 to TRBJ2-2; 14 bases are shared with TRBD2. Germline values: CDR1 SGHRS, CDR2 YFSETQ. This CDR3 has 16 residues. V lost 4 bases to trimming and J lost 11 bases; unmatched junction nucleotides: 10.

This clone was detected only a few times. The chain employs TRBV30 and TRBJ1-6; no clear D gene. This CDR3 region has 13 residues. The ends were cut back, 3 bases at V and 3 bases at J, with 6 bases in the middle. Germline V gene sequence: CDR1 GTSNPN, CDR2 SVGIG (reference sequence). Here the CDR3 DNA reads TGTGCCTGGAGGGACTTCTATAATTCACCCCTCCACTTT. Protein product: CAWRDFYNSPLHF.